What follows are 14 T cell receptor beta chains derived from one specimen sequenced in a study of low-dose radiotherapy and immunotherapy resistance in tumors. Alpha and beta chains were covered, as first-strand cDNA relied on TRAV- and TRBV-specific primers. A roughly 19-cycle PCR with a constant-region primer and V-primer adapter amplified TCRs. Each CDR3 protein gets one entry after TCRdb re-called the reads with MiXCR. The sample yields 60,000 or so distinct CDR3 sequences, about 25% seen once. Time point of the sample: after trial treatment. Treatment noted: LDRT plus nivolumab, ipilimumab, low-dose cyclophosphamide and aspirin (RACIN trial). Sequencing used PBMCs, obtained after low-dose radiotherapy plus immunotherapy. These receptors were obtained from a male donor with prostate cancer.

This clonotype was seen at least ten times. The gene calls are TRBV10-3 and TRBJ2-3; TRBD2 agrees at 7 bases. Germline CDR1 ENHRY, CDR2 SYGVKD. The V gene end was trimmed by 4 bases and the J gene end by 2 bases; junction bases not matched to a gene: 6. The CDR3 is made up of 15 amino acids. The CDR3, as DNA: TGTGCCATCAGTGTGGAGACTAGCCCCACAGATACGCAGTATTTT. Amino acids: CAISVETSPTDTQYF.

This clonotype came up many times. The chain has TRBV14 and TRBJ2-3; D is unresolved. CDR3 size: 13 residues. The germline V gene encodes CDR1 SGHDN and CDR2 FVKESK. V was trimmed by 4 bases and J by 7 bases, leaving 12 bases between them. The CDR3 nucleotides read TGTGCCAGCAGCCCGATGGCACAACATACGCAGTATTTT. This translates into CASSPMAQHTQYF.

A remark on this clonotype: A far larger clone is a single base away, which makes a read error likely. This chain uses TRBV28 with TRBJ2-1, with 10 bases fitting TRBD1. From germline, CDR1 is MDHEN and CDR2 SYDVKM. Trimming removed 2 bases from V and 9 bases from J; junction bases left unmatched: 13. The CDR3 is 17 residues long. The CDR3 reads CASSLTAGQGGLSEQFF. In nucleotides, the CDR3 is TGTGCCAGCAGTTTAACTGCTGGACAGGGGGGACTAAGTGAGCAGTTCTTC.

This clonotype has ten or more counts. The V and J genes are TRBV7-6 and TRBJ2-6; TRBD1 might be the D (5 bases). Germline V lookup: CDR1 SGHVS, CDR2 FNYEAQ. This CDR3 contains 16 residues. V was pared by 4 bases and J by 0 bases, with 10 bases between. In DNA form, the CDR3 reads TGTGCCAGCAGCTCCGACAGCAGCTCTGGGGCCAACGTCCTGACTTTC. This codes for CASSSDSSSGANVLTF.

This clonotype was picked up many times. This chain connects TRBV18 to TRBJ2-1; TRBD1 or TRBD2 may be the D gene (5 bases each). The CDR3 sequence is 16 residues long. Trimming removed 2 bases at V and 7 bases at J, with 18 bases between. The germline CDR1 and CDR2 sequences are KGHSH and LQKENI. CDR3 sequence reads: CASSPMRVRDRNEQFF. CDR3 nucleotide sequence: TGTGCCAGCTCACCAATGAGGGTCAGGGATAGGAATGAGCAGTTCTTC.

This clonotype was found many times. This CDR3 is CSASLQGANTEAFF. The CDR3 nucleotides are TGCAGTGCTAGCCTACAGGGGGCGAACACTGAAGCTTTCTTT. The chain uses TRBV20-1 and TRBJ1-1, with 9 bases identical to TRBD1. The germline gives CDR1 DFQATT, CDR2 SNEGSKA (reference sequence). Unmatched junction bases numbered 3, after V lost 3 bases and J lost 1 base. The CDR3 length is 14 residues.

This clonotype was seen repeatedly, ten times or more. V and J are TRBV7-9 and TRBJ2-7; 10 bases align to TRBD2. The CDR3 contains 16 residues. Germline V gene sequence: CDR1 SEHNR, CDR2 FQNEAQ (reference sequence). Trimming took 5 bases from V and 3 from J; bases not matched to a gene: 10. The CDR3 DNA sequence: TGTGCCAGCAGCGCCACACAAGCGGGGGGGGACTACGAGCAGTACTTC. Amino acids: CASSATQAGGDYEQYF.

This clonotype was counted ten times or more. J is TRBJ1-1 and V is TRBV7-9, with 9 positions matching TRBD1. The CDR3 sequence is 15 residues long. Germline loops: CDR1 SEHNR, CDR2 FQNEAQ (reference sequence). V was pared by 0 bases and J by 5 bases, with 4 bases of the junction left unmatched. The CDR3 reads CASSLAGTGKTEAFF. In DNA form, the CDR3 reads TGTGCCAGCAGCTTAGCCGGGACAGGGAAGACTGAAGCTTTCTTT.

This clonotype was recorded many times. The chain has TRBV28 and TRBJ2-1; TRBD2 aligns across 13 bases. The V gene's germline CDR1 is MDHEN and CDR2 SYDVKM. V lost 8 bases to trimming and J lost 0 bases; unmatched junction nucleotides: 4. The CDR3 extends over 16 amino acids. CDR3: CASGTSGTSSYNEQFF. In nucleotides, the CDR3 is TGTGCCAGCGGGACTAGCGGGACTAGCTCCTACAATGAGCAGTTCTTC.

This clonotype was recorded many times. The chain recombines TRBV20-1 with TRBJ1-5; 7 bases map to TRBD1. With V trimmed by 4 bases and J by 6 bases, 9 bases remained unmatched. The V gene's germline CDR1 is DFQATT and CDR2 SNEGSKA (reference sequence). There are 14 residues in the CDR3. The DNA for the CDR3 is TGCAGTGCTACCAGGGGGTCGAATAGTCAGCCCCAGCATTTT. Its translation is CSATRGSNSQPQHF.

This clonotype was detected ten times or more. The chain employs TRBV11-2 and TRBJ1-1, with D possibly being TRBD1 (5 bases). Germline values: CDR1 SGHAT, CDR2 FQNNGV. The CDR3 runs 12 residues. The V end lost 3 bases, the J end lost 11 bases, and 13 bases lay between the germline ends. CDR3 DNA: TGTGCCAGCAGCTTGGGACCGTTAGTGGCTTTCTTT. The encoded protein is CASSLGPLVAFF.

The table lists this clonotype with many counts. The gene calls are TRBV5-1 and TRBJ2-7, with D unclear. The CDR3 has 15 residues. The germline gives CDR1 SGHRS, CDR2 YFSETQ. V was clipped by 4 bases and J by 2 bases, with 16 bases between them. This CDR3 reads CASSPKGSSTYEQYF. DNA of the CDR3: TGCGCCAGCAGCCCCAAGGGAAGTAGCACCTACGAGCAGTACTTC.

This clonotype was observed many times. The J gene is TRBJ2-7, the V gene TRBV6-5; a possible D gene is TRBD2 (5 bases). Germline V gene sequence: CDR1 MNHEY, CDR2 SVGAGI. The CDR3 has 13 residues. The V gene lost 0 bases and the J gene lost 6 bases, with 9 bases spanning the gap. The CDR3 here is CASSYSRGREQYF. In nucleotides, the CDR3 is TGTGCCAGCAGTTACTCGAGAGGGCGCGAGCAGTACTTC.

A few counts support this clonotype. The rearrangement links TRBV28 to TRBJ1-1; maybe TRBD1 (5 bases). The V and J ends lost 4 bases and 0 bases respectively, with 18 bases between them. Germline V gene data show CDR1 as MDHEN and CDR2 as SYDVKM. The length of the CDR3 is 17 residues. The CDR3 reads CASSSLRKGRVNTEAFF. In nucleotides, the CDR3 is TGTGCCAGCAGTTCATTGAGGAAGGGACGGGTGAACACTGAAGCTTTCTTT.